One and the same sample provided the 13 T cell receptor beta chains below, sequenced in a study of T-cell memory formation after mild COVID-19. TCRdb reprocessed the 5' RACE reads with MiXCR, giving one entry per CDR3 protein. The sample carries about 210,000 distinct CDR3 sequences, around 30% recorded once. Sequenced input: PBMCs or a T cell subset sorted from them (not recorded which). These receptors came from an adult woman who had mild COVID-19 (a few samples of this study predate the infection). Cell type and time point are not known.

This clonotype was seen a few times. This chain connects TRBV12-3 or TRBV12-4 to TRBJ1-5, with 8 bases aligning to TRBD1. The V and J ends lost 1 base and 7 bases, in that order; junction bases with no gene match: 3. The CDR3 loop spans 14 amino acids. The CDR3 nucleotides read TGTGCCAGCAGTTTAGGGACAGGGATGCAGCCCCAGCATTTT. It specifies CASSLGTGMQPQHF.

The chain joins TRBV18 to TRBJ2-3; 7 bases are a match to TRBD2. Germline CDR1 and CDR2: KGHSH and LQKENI. With 5 bases clipped from V and 3 bases from J, the junction kept 8 bases outside the gene matches. This CDR3 contains 15 residues. This chain's CDR3 is CASSVSGAWTDTQYF. Written as DNA, the CDR3 is TGTGCCAGCTCAGTAAGCGGGGCGTGGACAGATACGCAGTATTTT.

The V call is TRBV29-1, the J call TRBJ2-3, with 10 bases fitting TRBD2. The germline gives CDR1 SQVTM, CDR2 ANQGSEA. The CDR3 consists of 13 residues. V shed 6 bases, J shed 5 bases, and the junction held 5 bases outside the gene matches. The CDR3 DNA is TGCAGCGTCGGAGCGGGGGGGCAAGATACGCAGTATTTT. As protein: CSVGAGGQDTQYF.

The chain couples TRBV6-5 to TRBJ1-6; TRBD1 is a possible D gene (5 bases). Germline CDR1 is MNHEY and CDR2 is SVGAGI. The V and J ends lost 2 bases and 7 bases respectively, with 18 bases between them. This CDR3 has 17 residues. CDR3 sequence reads: CASSYALDSQTNSPLHF. The CDR3, as DNA: TGTGCCAGCAGTTACGCGCTAGACAGCCAAACGAATTCACCCCTCCACTTT.

The table lists this clonotype with a few counts. The V and J genes are TRBV25-1 and TRBJ2-7, with no clear D. The V gene lost 4 bases and the J gene lost 0 bases, with 7 bases spanning the gap. This CDR3 is 13 amino acids long. CDR1 MGHDK and CDR2 SYGVNS come from the germline V gene. The chain's CDR3 is CASSGPDSYEQYF. The CDR3 nucleotides read TGTGCCAGCAGTGGGCCAGACTCCTACGAGCAGTACTTC.

This clonotype was seen only a few times. V and J are TRBV5-1 and TRBJ2-5; TRBD2 matches at 7 bases. V shed 4 bases, J shed 7 bases, and the junction held 10 bases outside the gene matches. The germline gives CDR1 SGHRS, CDR2 YFSETQ. This CDR3 is built from 14 residues. The chain's CDR3 is CASSSGTTEGTQYF. Here the CDR3 DNA reads TGCGCCAGCAGCAGTGGGACTACAGAGGGGACCCAGTACTTC.

The chain employs TRBV7-2 and TRBJ2-3, with D possibly matching TRBD2 (6 bases). From germline, CDR1 is SGHTA and CDR2 FQGNSA. Trimming took 5 bases from V and 0 from J, leaving 15 bases between them. The CDR3 has 16 amino acids. The chain's CDR3 is CASSPPGLPSTDTQYF. In nucleotides, the CDR3 is TGTGCCAGCAGCCCCCCGGGACTGCCTAGCACAGATACGCAGTATTTT. The full variable domain, its missing parts supplied by reference TRBV7-2 and TRBJ2-3, is GAGVSQSPSNKVTEKGKDVELRCDPISGHTALYWYRQSLGQGLEFLIYFQGNSAPDKSGLPSDRFSAERTGGSVSTLTIQRTQQEDSAVYLCASSPPGLPSTDTQYFGPGTRLTVL.

J is TRBJ1-2 and V is TRBV29-1; no definite D call. Trimming removed 1 base from V and 1 base from J, with 13 bases in between. The CDR3 is 15 amino acids. Germline lookup yields CDR1 SQVTM and CDR2 ANQGSEA. CDR3 nucleotides: TGCAGCGTTGAAGTCGGGGTCCTGGATAACTATGGCTACACCTTC. Its protein product is CSVEVGVLDNYGYTF.

This clonotype was seen only a few times. The chain has TRBV1 and TRBJ2-3; TRBD2 is the table's D call and was not checked against the DNA. TRBV1 is flagged as a pseudogene. CDR3 length equals 20 residues. CDR3: CTSSQGLGLAGDTSTDTQYF. The CDR3 coding sequence is TGCACCAGCAGCCAGGGACTAGGACTAGCGGGGGACACTAGCACAGATACGCAGTATTTT.

This clonotype was seen a few times. V and J are TRBV12-3 or TRBV12-4 and TRBJ2-7; the match to TRBD1 covers 8 bases. The CDR3 spans 15 residues. Trimming at V came to 6 bases and at J to 2 bases, leaving 9 bases not matched to a gene. CDR3 in amino acids: CASRRQGSNTYEQYF. The CDR3 bases are TGTGCCAGCAGGAGACAGGGGTCGAATACCTACGAGCAGTACTTC.

This clonotype was detected only a few times. The chain joins TRBV18 to TRBJ1-1; 9 nucleotides agree with TRBD1. Germline V gene data show CDR1 as KGHSH and CDR2 as LQKENI. This CDR3 comprises 15 residues. Trimming at V came to 2 bases and at J to 5 bases, leaving 6 bases not matched to a gene. CDR3 protein: CASSPRTGEKTEAFF. In DNA, the CDR3 is TGTGCCAGCTCACCAAGGACAGGGGAAAAGACTGAAGCTTTCTTT.

The chain carries TRBV12-3 or TRBV12-4 and TRBJ1-5; D possibly corresponds to TRBD1 (6 bases). The CDR3 loop spans 15 amino acids. The V and J ends lost 4 bases and 2 bases respectively, with 12 bases between them. The CDR3 DNA reads TGTGCCAGCAGTTCCAGGGGAGAGGGCAATCAGCCCCAGCATTTT. Protein: CASSSRGEGNQPQHF.

The J gene is TRBJ1-2, the V gene TRBV29-1, with D tentatively TRBD1 (6 bases). The V end lost 1 base, the J end lost 4 bases, and 13 bases lay between the germline ends. The CDR3 has 14 residues. In germline, CDR1 is SQVTM, CDR2 ANQGSEA. CDR3 protein: CSVEGQGWAYGYTF. As DNA, the CDR3 is TGCAGCGTTGAAGGGCAGGGGTGGGCCTATGGCTACACCTTC.